These T cell receptor beta chains were read from a single sample in a study of T cell repertoires in cytomegalovirus infection. TCRdb used MiXCR to reprocess the reads, holding one entry per CDR3 protein. The data contain roughly 760,000 distinct CDR3 sequences, about 40% of them singletons. Sequencing was performed on PBMCs. The receptors stem from a human donor in good health (CMV status not recorded). Some clones in this sample may be carry-over from other donors' samples. CDR3s include the opening cysteine and the closing phenylalanine or tryptophan. The order of the fields is V gene, CDR3 protein.

>TRBV15
CATSRSPYSQGISNTEAFF
>TRBV27
CARSSDQDRYEQYF
>TRBV28
CASSGTSKGQETQYF
>TRBV12-3/TRBV12-4
CASRSDRGRVVTDKQYF
>TRBV28
CASSFPQGVVQETQYF
>TRBV7-6
CASSNGHQPQHF
>TRBV7-6
CASSLAMPGNNEQFF
>TRBV7-6
CASSLAGQGTPTFSGANVLTF
>TRBV7-2
CASRTGAGAWANVLTF
>TRBV4-1
CSSSQVGSNEQFF
>TRBV28
CASSNLGGNWDEKLFF
>TRBV5-6
CASSLGQDNGYTF
>TRBV15
CASGDGTGLSGNQPQHF
>TRBV28
CASISGPWSPLHF
>TRBV29-1
CSVGSGANYGYTF
>TRBV24-1
CATSDPSQGSSNQPQHF
>TRBV25-1
CASSEGGQGKDEQYF
>TRBV7-2
CASSSTPGGPGEQYF
>TRBV19
CASSTGQGGTGELFF
>TRBV28
CASGQGYQPQHF
>TRBV7-8
CASSLGVEKLFF
>TRBV7-8
CASSLAPGQSGYTF
>TRBV7-9
CASSLYSGGTPEQHF
>TRBV27
CASSLLAGGPYEQYF
>TRBV28
CASRVRTGVAYEHYF
>TRBV5-1
CASSLGRTNTGELFF
>TRBV7-6
CASSLLGAVNGNEQFF
>TRBV2
CASSGQVPYEQYF
>TRBV12-3/TRBV12-4
CASSFRLGENTEAFF
>TRBV7-2
CASSFQRGGSGEQFF
>TRBV7-6
CASSLGGRLANTGELFF
>TRBV2
CASSGDRGRYGYTF
>TRBV12-3/TRBV12-4
CASSAPRGPNTGELFF
>TRBV28
CASSLYATSYKRGETQYF
>TRBV10-3
CAISESGDRAYEQYF
>TRBV24-1
CATSDRGTGFAEAFF
>TRBV12-3/TRBV12-4
CASSGQGYQPQHF
>TRBV5-1
CASSLSGTWHSPLHF
>TRBV30
CAWWDLSGNTIYF
>TRBV27
CASSLRGGGGLALVHEQFF
>TRBV7-8
CSSSLELGSETQYF
>TRBV5-4
CASSSRGVGTEAFF
>TRBV10-3
CAISESLYYGYTF
>TRBV28
CASSYLRWGQGARESDTQYF
>TRBV28
CASSLQGLADMQYF
>TRBV5-4
CASSLDSVNTEAFF
>TRBV7-6
CASSLRPRSVKTQYF
>TRBV7-8
CASSRISPGQETQYF
>TRBV20-1
CSASKGVIGTEAFF
>TRBV30
CAWSTGTNTDTQYF
>TRBV19
CASSVSGTGSYEQYF
>TRBV7-3
CASSLDGGNTDTQYF
>TRBV15
CATSRDGGSINYGYTF
>TRBV4-1
CASSQESANRNTEAFF
>TRBV4-2
CASSQDFARSYNEQFF
>TRBV30
CAWKEHYGNTIYF
>TRBV11-2
CASSQRASGRGNEQFF
>TRBV5-6
CASSFLETTYGYTF
>TRBV7-3
CASSSTGGLDEAFF
>TRBV6-1
CASSETRTGREKLFF